These T cell receptor beta chains were read from a single sample in a study of STAT5B mutations in CD4+ large granular lymphocyte leukemia. Data came from immunoSEQ multiplex PCR; TCRdb stores just in-frame clones and leaves some out. The repertoire consists of about 48,000 clones, with roughly 72% occurring once and the leading ten covering 1.5% to 1.7%. The sequenced sample consisted of CD4+ T cells from blood buffy coats. These receptor sequences come from a human donor in good health. Each CDR3 is given without its conserved first and last residue.

CDR3 length	V gene	J gene	CDR3 protein
16	TRBV4-1	TRBJ2-3	ASSQEPTRGISTDTQY
12	TRBV19	TRBJ1-5	ASSIQGAGQPQH
15	TRBV5-1	TRBJ2-7	ASSSTPGTAYPLEQY
12	TRBV10-2	TRBJ2-3	ASRTGGITDTQY
14	TRBV14	TRBJ2-7	ASSQAGAQYSYEQY
11	TRBV6-5	TRBJ2-3	APGTRLSDTQY
10	TRBV30	TRBJ1-2	AWGQGDYGYT
11	TRBV5-6	TRBJ1-1	ASRRTGNTEAF
11	TRBV6-5	TRBJ1-3	ASSYGPRNTIY
12	TRBV5-1	TRBJ2-2	ASSLVQGTGELF
11	TRBV10-3	TRBJ1-1	AIRGTGNTEAF
15	TRBV5-8	TRBJ2-2	ASTPGVAGRNTGELF
10	TRBV18	TRBJ1-5	ASSRGDQPQH